The rows below give T cell receptor beta chains drawn from one sample of a study of read filtering for tumor transcriptome and immune sequencing. TCRdb analysed the reads with MiXCR anew, one entry per CDR3 protein. The table records about 39,000 distinct CDR3 sequences, roughly an eighth of them present only once. Sequencing was carried out using a population of CD138-negative cells sorted from bone marrow. These receptors came from a donor aged 40 or over with multiple myeloma. Each CDR3 is given with its conserved first and last residue. The D gene is left open where the match is weak. Not every row has a clone size; where given, it reads once, few, many or a size class.

D gene: TRBD1; V gene: TRBV7-6; clone size: few; J gene: TRBJ1-1; CDR3 protein: CASSLGTANTEAFF; CDR3 DNA: TGTGCCAGCAGCTTGGGGACAGCAAACACTGAAGCTTTCTTT
D gene: TRBD2; V gene: TRBV29-1; clone size: many; J gene: TRBJ2-2; CDR3 protein: CSVGLAQKRTGELFF; CDR3 DNA: TGCAGCGTTGGACTAGCGCAAAAACGAACCGGGGAGCTGTTTTTT
D gene: -; V gene: TRBV19; clone size: -; J gene: TRBJ2-2; CDR3 protein: CASSTSPGDPGRILNTGELFF; CDR3 DNA: TGTGCCAGTAGTACCTCGCCGGGGGATCCGGGACGCATCCTGAACACCGGGGAGCTGTTTTTT
D gene: TRBD1; V gene: TRBV5-1; clone size: -; J gene: TRBJ2-2; CDR3 protein: CASSRQGAAGELFF; CDR3 DNA: TGCGCCAGCAGCAGACAGGGGGCCGCCGGGGAGCTGTTTTTT
D gene: -; V gene: TRBV5-1; clone size: many; J gene: TRBJ2-5; CDR3 protein: CASSFSAETQYF; CDR3 DNA: TGCGCCAGCAGCTTTTCCGCCGAGACCCAGTACTTC
D gene: -; V gene: TRBV20-1; clone size: many; J gene: TRBJ2-1; CDR3 protein: CSARERSVPYNEQFF; CDR3 DNA: TGCAGTGCTAGAGAGCGGTCAGTGCCCTACAATGAGCAGTTCTTC
D gene: -; V gene: TRBV11-2; clone size: many; J gene: TRBJ2-2; CDR3 protein: CASSFTPRRDPNTGELFF; CDR3 DNA: TGTGCCAGCAGCTTTACACCTCGGCGGGATCCGAACACCGGGGAGCTGTTTTTT
D gene: -; V gene: TRBV5-6; clone size: many; J gene: TRBJ2-5; CDR3 protein: CASSLTITTRTASETQYF; CDR3 DNA: TGTGCCAGCAGCCTAACGATTACGACCCGAACGGCTTCCGAGACCCAGTACTTC
D gene: TRBD1; V gene: TRBV6-5; clone size: many; J gene: TRBJ2-7; CDR3 protein: CASTPGTGVYKQYF; CDR3 DNA: TGTGCCAGCACCCCCGGGACAGGGGTGTACAAGCAGTACTTC
D gene: -; V gene: TRBV11-2; clone size: -; J gene: TRBJ2-3; CDR3 protein: CASSLRDTQYF; CDR3 DNA: TGTGCCAGCAGCTTGAGAGATACGCAGTATTTT
D gene: -; V gene: TRBV29-1; clone size: many; J gene: TRBJ2-1; CDR3 protein: CSVDRGARDEQFF; CDR3 DNA: TGCAGCGTTGATCGGGGGGCGCGCGATGAGCAGTTCTTC
D gene: -; V gene: TRBV10-3; clone size: -; J gene: TRBJ1-4; CDR3 protein: CATRAGAEANEKLPF; CDR3 DNA: TGTGCCACCCGTGCAGGGGCTGAAGCTAATGAAAAACTGCCTTTT
D gene: -; V gene: TRBV28; clone size: few; J gene: TRBJ2-2; CDR3 protein: CASSTVGIGELFF; CDR3 DNA: TGTGCCAGCTCGACAGTTGGTATCGGGGAGCTGTTTTTT
D gene: TRBD2; V gene: TRBV30; clone size: -; J gene: TRBJ2-2; CDR3 protein: CAWTLGLAGNTGEPFF; CDR3 DNA: TGTGCCTGGACACTGGGACTAGCGGGTAACACCGGGGAGCCGTTTTTT
D gene: -; V gene: TRBV2; clone size: many; J gene: TRBJ2-7; CDR3 protein: CANEGVGSYEQYF; CDR3 DNA: TGTGCCAACGAAGGGGTTGGGTCCTACGAGCAGTACTTC
D gene: -; V gene: TRBV10-3; clone size: many; J gene: TRBJ2-7; CDR3 protein: CAISSSSYEQYF; CDR3 DNA: TGTGCCATCAGTTCAAGCTCCTACGAGCAGTACTTC
D gene: -; V gene: TRBV5-4; clone size: many; J gene: TRBJ2-7; CDR3 protein: CASSLDAYEQYF; CDR3 DNA: TGTGCCAGCAGCTTGGATGCCTACGAGCAGTACTTC